The clone carrying this TCR beta chain was picked up one time. This entry is derived from a study of blood T cell repertoires in COVID-19. Study details: T cells, B-cell-depleted T cells, or PBMCs provided the cDNA or gDNA that served as material.

As processed by the authors: Cell counts per sample came from amplifying reference gene primers. The assay was immunoSEQ multiplex PCR, and TCRdb's table has in-frame clones only and misses some. The V and J calls and clone size come from that table; D and trimming were worked out from the DNA. The sample carries about 180,000 clones, approximately 88% recorded once. The germline V gene has CDR1 ENHRY and CDR2 SYGVKD. Trimming shortened V by 10 bases and J by 5 bases, and 17 bases separated the two germline ends. The CDR3 contains 13 residues. The sample was peripheral blood. This chain links TRBV10-3 with TRBJ1-2, with unresolved D. The TCR originated in a woman in her 50s with acute or convalescent COVID-19. This CDR3 is CASLSERGYGYTF. The CDR3 DNA sequence: TGTGCCAGTCTTTCCGAAAGAGGGTATGGCTACACCTTC.